This T cell receptor beta chain is drawn from a study of cytomegalovirus exposure and HLA in healthy donors listed by TCRdb under 2017. Looking at the study overall: According to an earlier analysis of several hundred of the donors, 150 million to 200 million T cells yielded roughly 110 million unique TCR beta sequences and roughly 280 Gb of sequence data. An early release that covered about 600 HLA-typed donors contained approximately 300 gigabases of sequencing data and about 84 million unique TCR sequences. The genetic ancestry cluster associated with self-reported Caucasian donors included 81% of the roughly 400 genotyped donors. The study aimed to test whether cataloging public T cell receptors could reveal signatures of past pathogen exposure. The T cell repertoires of about 700 subjects were profiled by immunosequencing and related to cytomegalovirus serostatus. In addition to the first cohort of 500 to 850 subjects, a separate validation cohort of some 120 different subjects was used. High-throughput TCR immunosequencing, statistical association of individual TCRs with disease status, and machine learning were combined to predict cytomegalovirus infection status. A later analysis re-analyzed previously published TCR beta repertoires from 550 to 700 donors and added high-resolution HLA genotyping to study TCR occurrence patterns. Rather than using new phenotypic data, the later analysis identified candidate immune exposures from TCR beta sequences and from how often those sequences occurred across donors. An earlier analysis of several hundred of the donors used high-throughput TCR beta sequencing to judge whether each TCR beta V gene segment behaved as functional or pseudogenic. Donor age, sex, ethnicity and CMV serostatus were compiled together with the repertoire data. In a later genetic analysis, genome-wide SNP genotypes for about 65% of the roughly 700 donors were used, and that subset was treated as a discovery cohort. Every discovery cohort repertoire had been produced on one sequencing platform. Class I and class II HLA loci were covered by the typing at four-digit resolution. Typing coverage varied by locus: about 620-630 donors for A, B, C, DRB1 and DQB1; roughly 560 for DQA1; more than 600 for DPA1; approximately 450 for DPB1. Four or five DR-DQ haplotypes were handled as single units for association and clustering because linkage in the cohort was strong. Among several hundred genotyped donors of the cohort, an average of around 220,000 unique TCR beta nucleotide sequences was sequenced per donor, of which 15% to 20% were non-productive. Broader findings and caveats from the paper: Correlated functional status among segregating V segments might be attributable to linkage disequilibrium, but an unknown experimental factor could not be ruled out. According to a later analysis, parvovirus B19, influenza, CMV and Epstein-Barr virus appeared linked to several top co-occurrence clusters. The authors suggested that the approach could potentially be generalized to other disease states and immunological phenotypes. Strong co-occurrence of HLA alleles, especially DR and DQ, made assigning TCR associations to individual alleles difficult. The study listed approximately 150 TCR beta chains as associated with cytomegalovirus. Cytomegalovirus status was reported to be diagnosed by the classifier with high specificity and sensitivity in both the original and validation cohorts. The only immune exposure information available for the cohort was CMV serostatus. A later genetic analysis associated a missense DCLRE1C variant with V-gene and J-gene trimming of TCR beta chains, and an independent cohort replicated the association. Across donors, most TCR sequences were observed very rarely, whereas some public TCRs were present in many individuals. A few of the identified cytomegalovirus-associated TCR beta chains were confirmed in vitro to be specific for cytomegalovirus antigens. Compared with the 666-donor mean, donors in an Asian-associated ancestry cluster had fewer N-insertions in productive TCRs, according to a later genetic analysis. A later analysis found that most CMV-associated TCR beta chains appeared HLA-restricted, with HLA associations seemingly driven largely by CMV exposure. A further reported finding was that TCR beta sequences accurately predicted the HLA-A and HLA-B alleles for most subjects in the first cohort. Because HLA typing was unavailable for some donors at each locus, only the typed subset was used in association tests. The sequencing pipeline was judged likely to have produced a cluster of highly shared sequence variants as a technical artifact. A later analysis found that HLA-associated TCR beta chains were more clonally expanded and had lower generation probabilities than equally common non-associated chains. In an earlier analysis of approximately 600 of the donors, most TCR beta V segments were observed in productive rearrangements about 87% or about 30% of the time, broadly matching IMGT annotations. The presence/absence analyses assumed that sequencing depth was roughly uniform across donors, and that assumption may not be true. In this cohort, only TCR beta chains were sequenced, and detectable features were limited by the absence of alpha or paired-chain data. Some IMGT-functional V segments, including TRBV6-2 and TRBV6-3, could not be distinguished by the 87-base-pair reads and were therefore excluded. According to a later analysis, TCR association rates differed among HLA loci, with DRB1 alleles showing the most associated TCRs and HLA-C alleles showing the fewest. Because counts were too low, 15 to 20 rarely observed V segments, including chromosome 9 orphons, were excluded from the earlier analysis of 500 to 700 of the donors. Specific HLA alleles were associated with more than 15,000 TCR beta sequences at a false discovery rate of 0.05 in a later analysis.

The cohort consisted of hundreds of healthy bone marrow donors. At the time of sampling, every cohort member was nominally healthy, though immune exposures that went unrecorded were likely present. The donor was CMV seropositive and was included in the group of 250 to 350 seropositive cohort members. A peripheral blood sample was collected from each donor, and TCR beta sequencing was performed on peripheral blood mononuclear cells. The Qiagen DNeasy Blood Extraction Kit was used to extract genomic DNA from the blood cell samples. The germline V and J ends show losses of 4 bases and 6 bases respectively, and no gene match explains 8 bases of the junction. The CDR3 spans 15 residues, from the cysteine through the phenylalanine. Only the CDR3 portion is preserved as DNA: 45 bases, with reading frame beginning at the first base. CDR1 and CDR2 are drawn from the germline V gene: SGHRS, YFSETQ. As concerns this clone: Its target antigen remains unknown. No much larger clone exists at a distance of one base, and base qualities are not known.

Library preparation employed the immunoSEQ multiplex PCR assay. A mixture of 60 forward primers for TCR Vbeta segments and 13 reverse primers for TCR Jbeta segments was used in the multiplex PCR. The CDR3 region of rearranged TCR beta genes was amplified from genomic DNA with a multiplex PCR assay. The Illumina HiSeq System was used to sequence the amplified TCR beta libraries as 87-base-pair reads. The published analysis was carried out like this. A later analysis tallied tens of millions of unique TCR beta chains across the 600 to 700 repertoires, and 10 million to 11 million of those chains were shared by two or more donors. A nearest-neighbor algorithm error-corrected the raw reads and collapsed the reads into unique sequences, merging closely related sequences to remove PCR and sequencing errors. To assign V, D and J gene segments, CDR3 sequences were aligned to IMGT reference sequences. For a sequence to be retained, a match of at least six nucleotides to both a V gene segment and a J gene segment was required. A rearrangement counted as productive if the CDR3 had no stop codons and remained in frame with V and J, and every other rearrangement counted as non-productive. CDR3 was defined by IMGT convention, running from the second conserved V-encoded cysteine to the conserved J-encoded phenylalanine. The earlier analysis of more than 450 of the donors excluded sequences that lacked an unambiguous match to a single V gene segment. In an earlier analysis of around 590 of the donors, a V segment was called functional when productive rearrangements were above 56.7%, and segregating when the standard deviation between donors exceeded 5%. To diagnose cytomegalovirus status from the catalog of TCR beta chain sequences, a statistical classification framework was built. A later analysis assigned V and J genes by comparing TCR nucleotide sequences with IMGT/GENE-DB human TR gene sequences. In a later analysis, CDR3 sequences and most-parsimonious VDJ recombination scenarios were assigned using the TCRdist pipeline. A later analysis defined each TCR beta chain by its CDR3 amino acid sequence plus V-gene family, and excluded reads lacking a unique V-gene family. In a later analysis, fewer than 600 highly shared, low-generation-probability nucleotide sequences were removed to address suspected cross-contamination and a sequencing artifact. A later analysis calculated a clonal expansion index for each public chain from normalized within-repertoire ranks of inferred template counts. In a later analysis, generation probabilities were computed using a VDJ recombination model fitted to out-of-frame rearrangements, and the results were checked against IGoR. In a later analysis, hypergeometric tests were used to score TCR-TCR, TCR-HLA and TCR-CMV co-occurrence, with a repertoire-size bias correction applied to TCR pairs. False discovery rates were estimated in a later analysis by permuting HLA or CMV assignments 20 times. In a later analysis, co-occurring TCRs were grouped using DBSCAN, and TCRdist sequence similarity was added for clustering within HLA-allele-positive subsets. Repertoires with fewer than 30,000 or more than 120,000 public chains were left out of co-occurrence clustering, as were about five repertoires with anomalous nucleotide sharing. The table was pulled from immuneACCESS by TCRdb, which kept in-frame rearrangements only. Such tables lose some clones; where checked, under half of the loss comes from unresolved V genes, and the rest has no known cause. V, J and clone size are taken as reported in that table, and D and trimming were inferred from the DNA itself. The sample includes some 170,000 clones, with approximately 80% observed a single time. Approximately 11% of the sample is in the top ten clones.

Here the chain combines TRBV5-1 and TRBJ2-1; the central 9 bases match TRBD2. The receptor was derived from a middle-aged man in good health and CMV-seropositive. The source material was PBMCs. The DNA sequence reads TGCGCCAGCAGCCCGACTAGCGGCCATCCCAATGAGCAGTTCTTC. Its protein reads: CASSPTSGHPNEQFF. This CDR3, with the reference TRBV5-1 and TRBJ2-1 proteins standing in past its ends, gives the full variable domain KAGVTQTPRYLIKTRGQQVTLSCSPISGHRSVSWYQQTPGQGLQFLFEYFSETQRNKGNFPGRFSGRQFSNSRSEMNVSTLELGDSALYLCASSPTSGHPNEQFFGPGTRLTVL.